A selection of T cell receptor beta chains follows, all from one sample in a study of response to subunit inactivated influenza vaccine. TCRdb re-analysed the RT-PCR reads in MiXCR, keeping a single row per CDR3 protein. The sample consists of fewer than 550,000 distinct CDR3 sequences, 25% of them appearing once. This specimen consisted of CD4+ T cells sorted from PBMCs, obtained roughly 5 days after vaccination. The source of these receptors is a man in his fifties who received an inactivated influenza vaccine. The CDR3 runs from the conserved cysteine through the conserved F or W.

j_call v_call cdr3_aa
TRBJ1-1 TRBV5-1 CASTFQGEVNTEAFF
TRBJ1-6 TRBV19 CASSQGAEDNSPLHF
TRBJ1-5 TRBV12-3/TRBV12-4 CASSFAQLNQPQHF
TRBJ1-2 TRBV27 CASSFEGFYGYTF
TRBJ2-7 TRBV10-3 CAIRDREYYEQYF
TRBJ2-5 TRBV7-2 CASSLAGPLETQYF
TRBJ2-5 TRBV29-1 CSVEEYPSSGEETQYF
TRBJ2-1 TRBV6-2/TRBV6-3 CASSRSGGVAYNEQFF
TRBJ1-5 TRBV6-2/TRBV6-3 CASIDRGNQPQHF
TRBJ2-3 TRBV18 CASSTRGVGTDTQYF
TRBJ2-1 TRBV20-1 CSARDGASGRYNEQFF
TRBJ2-1 TRBV5-1 CASSATSAYSYNEQFF
TRBJ1-5 TRBV20-1 CSANGGQGNQPQHF
TRBJ2-2 TRBV7-6 CASSLTRGGGTGELFF
TRBJ1-4 TRBV6-1 CASRRTAGGEKLFF
TRBJ1-6 TRBV27 CASRSDSRSPLHF
TRBJ2-1 TRBV5-4 CASSLGSGRSNEQFF
TRBJ2-3 TRBV11-2 CASRPGIYGTDTQYF
TRBJ1-2 TRBV5-1 CASSLEAGDFYGYTF
TRBJ2-3 TRBV7-2 CASSSQVPDTQYF
TRBJ2-2 TRBV20-1 CSASSGGGTGELFF
TRBJ2-3 TRBV20-1 CSARQGFTDTQYF
TRBJ2-1 TRBV5-1 CASSSTAGSYNEQFF
TRBJ1-5 TRBV4-3 CASSQAGLVQPQHF
TRBJ2-1 TRBV20-1 CSARDHASGTVEQFF
TRBJ1-2 TRBV12-3/TRBV12-4 CASSLAGKAGYTF
TRBJ1-2 TRBV20-1 CIRAPDLTPRNYGYTF
TRBJ1-5 TRBV6-2/TRBV6-3 CASSYRQVNQPQHF
TRBJ2-7 TRBV12-3/TRBV12-4 CASSLGQNIYEQYF
TRBJ2-7 TRBV7-2 CASSLRFVHEQYF
TRBJ1-1 TRBV29-1 CSVEGRLMNTEAFF
TRBJ2-7 TRBV27 CASSSIPDSGYEQYF
TRBJ2-1 TRBV12-3/TRBV12-4 CASSLGTTNNEQFF